Each of the 2 T cell receptor beta chains below was sequenced from the same sample in a study of CD8+ T cells in alopecia areata. Isolated RNA was reverse transcribed into cDNA used as the sequencing template. Using immunoSEQ multiplex PCR, the repertoire was profiled, and TCRdb retains in-frame clones only, with some absent. The sample has some 190,000 clones; 45% to 65% are singletons. The treatment is: oral pan-JAK inhibitor, 5-10 mg twice daily. The sample consisted of CD4+ T cells sorted from blood, taken at week 4, from a patient treated with tofacitinib. The receptor set was obtained from a human donor with alopecia areata.

The gene calls are TRBV2 and TRBJ1-4, with D hard to call. CDR3 length: 15 residues. Germline V gene data show CDR1 as SNHLY and CDR2 as FYNNEI. Trimming stripped 1 base from V and 8 bases from J, with 14 bases between. CDR3 sequence reads: CASSEVGTLKEKLFF. The DNA for the CDR3 is TGTGCCAGCAGTGAAGTGGGAACTCTTAAAGAAAAACTGTTTTTT.

This chain uses TRBV15 with TRBJ1-2; 7 bases are shared with TRBD1. The CDR3 consists of 15 residues. The germline gives CDR1 LNHNV, CDR2 YYDKDF (reference sequence). V shed 3 bases and J 8 bases; nucleotides not matched to a gene: 12. The chain's CDR3 is CATSRDRDSSRGYTF. As DNA, the CDR3 is TGTGCCACCAGCAGGGACCGGGACAGTTCGAGAGGCTACACCTTC.